The 17 T cell receptor beta chains in this list originate from one sample, sequenced in a study of blood T cell repertoires in COVID-19. Clones were read by immunoSEQ multiplex PCR, and TCRdb kept only the in-frame ones, dropping some. The repertoire has a few hundred thousand clones, roughly nine tenths of them found once; the top ten carry approximately 5%. Sequencing used PBMCs or T cells enriched from blood (not recorded which). These receptor sequences come from a woman aged 30 to 39 who had recovered from COVID-19.

The rearrangement joins TRBV5-1 to TRBJ1-2; D gene ambiguous. V was clipped by 0 bases and J by 0 bases, with 6 bases between them. CDR1 SGHRS and CDR2 YFSETQ come from the germline V gene. The length of the CDR3 is 14 residues. CDR3 residues: CASSLEPANYGYTF. The CDR3 DNA reads TGCGCCAGCAGCTTGGAACCAGCTAACTATGGCTACACCTTC.

The chain recombines TRBV5-4 with TRBJ2-7, with D unclear. Germline loops: CDR1 SGHNT, CDR2 YYREEE (reference sequence). This CDR3 has 11 residues. With 5 bases removed from V and 1 base from J, the gap between germline ends came to 4 bases. CDR3 sequence: CASRYSYEQYF. The CDR3 DNA is TGTGCCAGCAGATATTCCTACGAGCAGTACTTC.

The rearrangement joins TRBV30 to TRBJ2-7, with D tentatively TRBD2 (6 bases). Trimming took 2 bases from V and 4 from J, leaving 12 bases between them. Germline V lookup: CDR1 GTSNPN, CDR2 SVGIG (reference sequence). This CDR3 contains 13 residues. This CDR3 is CAWSPGSVYEQYF. DNA for the CDR3: TGTGCCTGGAGTCCCGGGAGTGTTTACGAGCAGTACTTC.

The rearrangement links TRBV7-3 to TRBJ2-2; 14 bases match TRBD2. Germline V gives CDR1 SGHTA, CDR2 FQGTGA. This CDR3 is built from 19 residues. V gave up 5 bases and J gave up 3 bases; unmatched junction bases: 11. CDR3 sequence reads: CASSPIAGTSGGYTGELFF. DNA for the CDR3: TGTGCCAGCAGCCCCATAGCCGGGACTAGCGGGGGATACACCGGGGAGCTGTTTTTT.

The chain combines TRBV15 with TRBJ2-4; 7 bases are shared with TRBD2. Germline CDR1 is LNHNV and CDR2 is YYDKDF (reference sequence). This CDR3 region has 18 residues. The V and J ends lost 1 base and 0 bases, in that order; junction bases with no gene match: 9. This chain's CDR3 is CATSRGGGLAEAKNIQYF. CDR3 bases: TGTGCCACCAGCAGAGGGGGCGGCCTAGCGGAAGCCAAAAACATTCAGTACTTC.

V gene TRBV7-9 combines with J gene TRBJ2-5; 7 bases agree with TRBD1. The CDR3 covers 14 residues. V was pared by 4 bases and J by 3 bases, with 5 bases of the junction left unmatched. CDR1 is SEHNR, CDR2 FQNEAQ, per germline (reference sequence). The CDR3 DNA sequence: TGTGCCAGCAGCTCAGACAGGGTAGAAGAGACCCAGTACTTC. This encodes CASSSDRVEETQYF. The full variable domain, with the rest looked up from reference TRBV7-9 and TRBJ2-5, is DTGVSQNPRHKITKRGQNVTFRCDPISEHNRLYWYRQTLGQGPEFLTYFQNEAQLEKSRLLSDRFSAERPKGSFSTLEIQRTEQGDSAMYLCASSSDRVEETQYFGPGTRLLVL.

The chain has TRBV3-1 (or the pseudogene TRBV3-2) and TRBJ1-2; a weak D match, TRBD1 (6 bases). This CDR3 is built from 15 residues. CDR1 LGHDT and CDR2 YNNKEL come from the germline V gene (reference sequence). The germline V and J ends were trimmed by 1 base and 0 bases, with 9 bases remaining between them. DNA for the CDR3: TGTGCCAGCAGCCAAGTAGGGGGAGCTAACTATGGCTACACCTTC. Its protein product is CASSQVGGANYGYTF.

The chain couples TRBV4-1 to TRBJ1-2; 7 bases line up with TRBD1. The CDR3 consists of 16 residues. The germline gives CDR1 MGHRA, CDR2 YSYEKL. V trimming: 4 bases; J trimming: 0 bases; junction bases outside the gene matches: 8. The CDR3 region is CASSRTGTEANYGYTF. CDR3 coding DNA: TGCGCCAGCAGCCGGACCGGGACAGAAGCTAACTATGGCTACACCTTC.

The chain carries TRBV5-1 and TRBJ2-2, with 9 positions matching TRBD2. The germline gives CDR1 SGHRS, CDR2 YFSETQ. With 1 base clipped from V and 3 bases from J, the junction kept 4 bases outside the gene matches. The CDR3 is 16 amino acids. CDR3 protein: CASSLLTSGDTGELFF. CDR3 DNA sequence: TGCGCCAGCAGCTTGTTGACTAGCGGTGACACCGGGGAGCTGTTTTTT.

The chain couples TRBV4-1 to TRBJ1-2; perhaps TRBD1 as D (6 bases). Germline V gene lookup returns CDR1 MGHRA and CDR2 YSYEKL. V was cut by 0 bases and J by 8 bases, with 22 bases left in between. CDR3 length: 17 amino acids. Here the CDR3 DNA reads TGCGCCAGCAGCCAAGAGGAGGGGGGGCTGGCGCGGGGAGGCTACACCTTC. Protein: CASSQEEGGLARGGYTF.

The CDR3 here is CATRVAGSYEQYF. CDR3 DNA sequence: TGTGCCACCCGGGTAGCGGGGTCCTACGAGCAGTACTTC. The chain is built from TRBV10-3 and TRBJ2-7; 8 bases agree with TRBD2. V trimming: 10 bases; J trimming: 1 base; junction bases outside the gene matches: 6. CDR3 length: 13 residues. Per the germline V gene, CDR1 is ENHRY and CDR2 is SYGVKD.

The V gene is TRBV19, the J gene TRBJ1-5; the match to TRBD1 covers 7 bases. Germline assignment: CDR1 LNHDA and CDR2 SQIVND (reference sequence). The CDR3 contains 16 residues. The V and J ends lost 1 base and 0 bases, in that order; junction bases with no gene match: 3. CDR3 nucleotide sequence: TGTGCCAGTAGTATAGGTAACAGGGGTAGCAATCAGCCCCAGCATTTT. Translated: CASSIGNRGSNQPQHF.

The chain combines TRBV7-2 with TRBJ2-3; TRBD2 matches 13 bases. The CDR3 extends over 16 amino acids. V gave up 4 bases and J gave up 5 bases; unmatched junction bases: 6. The germline CDR1 and CDR2 sequences are SGHTA and FQGNSA. CDR3 protein: CASSSGLAGDKDTQYF. Here the CDR3 DNA reads TGTGCCAGCAGCTCTGGACTAGCGGGGGATAAAGATACGCAGTATTTT.

The V gene is TRBV10-2, the J gene TRBJ1-6; tentative D call: TRBD1 (5 bases). The CDR3 runs 15 residues. V gave up 6 bases and J gave up 3 bases, with 12 bases separating them. CDR1 WSHSY and CDR2 SAAADI come from the germline V gene. In DNA, the CDR3 is TGCGCCAGCAGACGCACAGGAGACTATAATTCACCCCTCCACTTT. Translation gives CASRRTGDYNSPLHF.

V is TRBV13 and J is TRBJ1-1; TRBD1 agrees at 7 bases. Germline trimming cut 4 bases from V and 5 bases from J; bases unmatched to any gene: 10. From germline, CDR1 is PRHDT and CDR2 FYEKMQ (reference sequence). The CDR3 sequence is 15 residues long. This chain's CDR3 is CASSSGRGRVTEAFF. CDR3 sequence (DNA): TGTGCCAGCAGCTCCGGTAGGGGGCGCGTAACTGAAGCTTTCTTT. Drawing the rest from reference TRBV13 and TRBJ1-1, the complete variable domain is AAGVIQSPRHLIKEKRETATLKCYPIPRHDTVYWYQQGPGQDPQFLISFYEKMQSDKGSIPDRFSAQQFSDYHSELNMSSLELGDSALYFCASSSGRGRVTEAFFGQGTRLTVV.

The gene calls are TRBV30 and TRBJ1-2; D uncertain. This CDR3 is built from 13 residues. Germline V gene lookup returns CDR1 GTSNPN and CDR2 SVGIG (reference sequence). V lost 4 bases, J lost 4 bases, and 13 bases lay in between. The CDR3 DNA reads as TGTGCCTGGACATCCGGGGTTGGCTATGGCTACACCTTC. Encoded protein: CAWTSGVGYGYTF.

The chain recombines TRBV4-1 with TRBJ2-1; 7 bases line up with TRBD2. V gave up 0 bases and J gave up 0 bases; unmatched junction bases: 5. The CDR3 spans 17 residues. Germline V gene sequence: CDR1 MGHRA, CDR2 YSYEKL. The CDR3 nucleotides are TGCGCCAGCAGCCAAGACCCCGGGACTACCTCCTACAATGAGCAGTTCTTC. It encodes CASSQDPGTTSYNEQFF.